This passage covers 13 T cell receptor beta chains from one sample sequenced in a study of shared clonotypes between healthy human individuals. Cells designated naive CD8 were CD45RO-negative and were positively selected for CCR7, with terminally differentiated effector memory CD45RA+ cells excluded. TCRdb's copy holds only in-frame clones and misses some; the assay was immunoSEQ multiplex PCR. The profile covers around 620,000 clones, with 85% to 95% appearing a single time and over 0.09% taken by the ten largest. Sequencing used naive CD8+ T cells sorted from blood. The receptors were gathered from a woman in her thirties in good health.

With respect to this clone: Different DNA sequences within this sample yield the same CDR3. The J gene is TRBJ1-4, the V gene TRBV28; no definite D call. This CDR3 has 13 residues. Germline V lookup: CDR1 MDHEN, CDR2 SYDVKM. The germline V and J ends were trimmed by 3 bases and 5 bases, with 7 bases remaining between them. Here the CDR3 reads CASSFRLNEKLFF. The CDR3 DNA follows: TGTGCCAGCAGTTTTAGGCTCAATGAAAAACTGTTTTTT.

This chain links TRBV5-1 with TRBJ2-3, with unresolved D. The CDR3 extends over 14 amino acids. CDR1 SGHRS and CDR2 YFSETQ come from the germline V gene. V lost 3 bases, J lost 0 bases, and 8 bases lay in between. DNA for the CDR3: TGCGCCAGCAGCTGGACGGTTAGCACAGATACGCAGTATTTT. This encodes CASSWTVSTDTQYF.

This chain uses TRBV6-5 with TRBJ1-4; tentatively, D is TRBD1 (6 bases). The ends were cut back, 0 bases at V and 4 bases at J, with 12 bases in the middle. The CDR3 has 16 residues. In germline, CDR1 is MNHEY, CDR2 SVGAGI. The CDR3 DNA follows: TGTGCCAGCAGTTACTCTGGGGCAGGGGTTAATGAAAAACTGTTTTTT. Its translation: CASSYSGAGVNEKLFF.

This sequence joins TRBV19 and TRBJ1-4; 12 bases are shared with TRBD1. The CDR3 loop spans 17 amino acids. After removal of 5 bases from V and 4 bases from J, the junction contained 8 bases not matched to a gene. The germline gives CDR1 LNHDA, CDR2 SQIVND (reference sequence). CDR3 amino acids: CASSAPGQGAINEKLFF. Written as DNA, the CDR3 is TGTGCCAGTAGTGCACCGGGACAGGGGGCTATTAATGAAAAACTGTTTTTT.

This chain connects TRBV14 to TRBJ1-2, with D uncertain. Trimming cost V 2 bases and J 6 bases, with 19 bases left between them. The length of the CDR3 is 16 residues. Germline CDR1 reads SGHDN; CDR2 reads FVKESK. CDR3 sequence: CASSQKGQLSEDGYTF. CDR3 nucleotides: TGTGCCAGCAGCCAAAAGGGTCAATTGAGTGAAGATGGCTACACCTTC.

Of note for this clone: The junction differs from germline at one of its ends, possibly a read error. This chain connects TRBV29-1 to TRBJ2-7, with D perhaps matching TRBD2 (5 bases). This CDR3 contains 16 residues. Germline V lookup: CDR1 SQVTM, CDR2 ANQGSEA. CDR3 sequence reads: CSGWLGGGENPYVQYF. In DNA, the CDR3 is TGCAGTGGGTGGTTGGGCGGAGGCGAAAACCCCTACGTGCAGTACTTC.

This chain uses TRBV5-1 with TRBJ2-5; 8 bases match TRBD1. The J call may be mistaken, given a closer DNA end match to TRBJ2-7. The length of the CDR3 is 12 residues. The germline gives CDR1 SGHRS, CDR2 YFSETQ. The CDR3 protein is CASSLTGGEQYF. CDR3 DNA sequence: TGCGCCAGCAGCTTGACAGGGGGCGAGCAGTACTTC.

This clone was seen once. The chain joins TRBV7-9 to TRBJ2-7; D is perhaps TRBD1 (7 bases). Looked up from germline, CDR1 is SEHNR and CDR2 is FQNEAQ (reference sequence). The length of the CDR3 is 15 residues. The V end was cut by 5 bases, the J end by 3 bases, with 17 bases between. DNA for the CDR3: TGTGCCAGCAGCCTCACACAGGGGACTTACTACGAGCAGTACTTC. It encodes CASSLTQGTYYEQYF.

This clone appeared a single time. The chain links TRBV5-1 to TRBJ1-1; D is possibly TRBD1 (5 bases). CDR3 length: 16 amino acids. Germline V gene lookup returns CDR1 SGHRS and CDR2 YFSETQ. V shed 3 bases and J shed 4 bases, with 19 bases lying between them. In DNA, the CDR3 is TGCGCCAGCAGCTCACGCGGGGCCGGGGATGGCACTGAAGCTTTCTTT. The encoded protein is CASSSRGAGDGTEAFF.

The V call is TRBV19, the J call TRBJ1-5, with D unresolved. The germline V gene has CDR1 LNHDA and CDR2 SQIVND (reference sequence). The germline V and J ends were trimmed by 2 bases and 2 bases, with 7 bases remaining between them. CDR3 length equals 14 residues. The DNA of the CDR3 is TGTGCCAGTAGTATAAGGTCGGGCAATCAGCCCCAGCATTTT. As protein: CASSIRSGNQPQHF.

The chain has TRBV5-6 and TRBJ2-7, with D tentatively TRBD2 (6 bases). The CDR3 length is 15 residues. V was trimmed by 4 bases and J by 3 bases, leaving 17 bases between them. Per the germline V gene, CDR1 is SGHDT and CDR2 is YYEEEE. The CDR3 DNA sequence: TGTGCCAGCAGCCCCCGGGACTGGGGGAGCTACGAGCAGTACTTC. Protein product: CASSPRDWGSYEQYF.

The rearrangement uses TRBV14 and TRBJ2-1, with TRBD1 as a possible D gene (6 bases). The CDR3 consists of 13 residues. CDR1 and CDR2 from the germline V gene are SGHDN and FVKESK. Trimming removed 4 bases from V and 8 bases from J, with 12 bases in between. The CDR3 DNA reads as TGTGCCAGCAGCCCGGACTGGGGGCATGAGCAGTTCTTC. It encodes CASSPDWGHEQFF.

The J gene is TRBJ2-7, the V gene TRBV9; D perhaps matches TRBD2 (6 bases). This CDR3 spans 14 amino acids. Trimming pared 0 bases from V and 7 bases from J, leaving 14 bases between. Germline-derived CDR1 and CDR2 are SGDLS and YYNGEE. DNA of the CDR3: TGTGCCAGCAGCGTAGCGTTAGCGGCGTCGGAGCAGTACTTC. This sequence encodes CASSVALAASEQYF.